This T cell receptor (beta chain) was identified during a study of T cells of healthy individuals. TCRdb recomputed calls from the 5' RACE reads with MiXCR, one row per CDR3 protein. Of approximately 50,000 distinct CDR3 sequences detected, roughly 15% appear once; the ten largest clones hold about 15%. The receptor comes from a human donor in good health.

CDR3 coding DNA: TGTGCCAGCAGCAAACAGGGGGCCTCCTATGGCTACACCTTC. This translates into CASSKQGASYGYTF. V and J are TRBV9 and TRBJ1-2, with 9 bases lining up with TRBD1. The ends lost 4 bases at V and 4 bases at J; junction bases unmatched: 5. This CDR3 spans 14 amino acids. From germline, CDR1 is SGDLS and CDR2 YYNGEE. Drawing the rest from reference TRBV9 and TRBJ1-2, the complete variable domain is DSGVTQTPKHLITATGQRVTLRCSPRSGDLSVYWYQQSLDQGLQFLIQYYNGEERAKGNILERFSAQQFPDLHSELNLSSLELGDSALYFCASSKQGASYGYTFGSGTRLTVV.